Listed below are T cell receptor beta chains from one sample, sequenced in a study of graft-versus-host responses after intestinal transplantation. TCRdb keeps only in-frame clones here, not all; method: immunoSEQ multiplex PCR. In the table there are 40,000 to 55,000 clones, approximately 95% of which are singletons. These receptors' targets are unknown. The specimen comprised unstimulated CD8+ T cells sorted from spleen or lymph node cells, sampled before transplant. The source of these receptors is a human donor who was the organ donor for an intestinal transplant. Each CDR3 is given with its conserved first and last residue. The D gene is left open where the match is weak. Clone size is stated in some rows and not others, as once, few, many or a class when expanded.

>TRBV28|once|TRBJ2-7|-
TGTGCCAGCAAATACCAGAGGGAGGAGTACGAGCAGTACTTC
CASKYQREEYEQYF
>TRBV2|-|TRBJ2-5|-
TGTGCCAGCAGTGAAGTTCGGGCTGACCTCTCCCAGGAGACCCAGTACTTC
CASSEVRADLSQETQYF
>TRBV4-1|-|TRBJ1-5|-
TGCGCCAGCAGCCAATCTTTAGGGGTCGGCAATCAGCCCCAGCATTTT
CASSQSLGVGNQPQHF
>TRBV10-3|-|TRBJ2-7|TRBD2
TGTGCCATCAGTGAGTCTAGCGGGGGTTCGACCTACGAGCAGTACTTC
CAISESSGGSTYEQYF
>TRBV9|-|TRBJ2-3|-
TGTGCCAGCAGCCTCTCAGTGGGGGGTCCCACAGATACGCAGTATTTT
CASSLSVGGPTDTQYF
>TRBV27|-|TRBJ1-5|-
TGTGCCAGCAGTTTGTGGGGGGAGGACAATCAGCCCCAGCATTTT
CASSLWGEDNQPQHF
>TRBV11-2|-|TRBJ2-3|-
TGTGCCAGCAGCTTAAGATCTTACACAGATACGCAGTATTTT
CASSLRSYTDTQYF
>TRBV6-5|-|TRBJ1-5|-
TGTGCCAGCGGGCAATCAAATCAGCCCCAGCATTTT
CASGQSNQPQHF
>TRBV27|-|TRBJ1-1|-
TGTGCCAGCAGTTTAGAGCTTGGGTCGGGCACTGAAGCTTTCTTT
CASSLELGSGTEAFF
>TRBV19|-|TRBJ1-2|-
TGTGCCAGTAGTATGAGCACGGGACAAGACTATGGCTACACCTTC
CASSMSTGQDYGYTF
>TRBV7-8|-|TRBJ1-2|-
TGTGCCAGCAGCTTAGACACCTATGGCTACACCTTC
CASSLDTYGYTF
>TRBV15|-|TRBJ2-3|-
TGTGCCACCAGCAGAGATTTTCTCCCGGGCCAGAGCACAGATACGCAGTATTTT
CATSRDFLPGQSTDTQYF
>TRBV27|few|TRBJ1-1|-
TGTGCCAGTACCGACAGGAACACTGAAGCTTTCTTT
CASTDRNTEAFF
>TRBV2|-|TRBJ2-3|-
TGTGCCAGCAGTGCCGGACAGTTTTCCACAGATACGCAGTATTTT
CASSAGQFSTDTQYF
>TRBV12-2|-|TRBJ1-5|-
TGTGCAAGTCGCTATAGGAGCAATCAGCCCCAGCATTTT
CASRYRSNQPQHF
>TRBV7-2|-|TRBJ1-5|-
TGTGCCAGCAGCTTAGCGGGCAGCAATCAGCCCCAGCATTTT
CASSLAGSNQPQHF
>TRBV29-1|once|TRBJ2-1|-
TGCAGCGTTGTGGTGGGGGGCTACAATGAGCAGTTCTTC
CSVVVGGYNEQFF
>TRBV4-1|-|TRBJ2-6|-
TGCGCCAGCAGCCAAATCTCTGGGGCCAACGTCCTGACTTTC
CASSQISGANVLTF
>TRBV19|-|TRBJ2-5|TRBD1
TGTGCCACCGCGGGACAGGGGAAAGAGACCCAGTACTTC
CATAGQGKETQYF
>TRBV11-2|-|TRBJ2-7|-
TGTGCCAGCAGCTTAGTGAGTCCGACCTACGAGCAGTACTTC
CASSLVSPTYEQYF
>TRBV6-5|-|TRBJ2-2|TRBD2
TGTGCCAGCAGTCAGGGAGGGGGGGAGCTGTTTTTT
CASSQGGGELFF
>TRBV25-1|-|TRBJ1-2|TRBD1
TGTGCCAGCACCGGACAGGGGCGTAACTATGGCTACACCTTC
CASTGQGRNYGYTF
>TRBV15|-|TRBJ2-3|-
TGTGCCACCAGCAGAGATCGCACAGATACGCAGTATTTT
CATSRDRTDTQYF
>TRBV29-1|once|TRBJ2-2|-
TGCAGCGCCCTTCCACACGGCACCGGGGAGCTGTTTTTT
CSALPHGTGELFF
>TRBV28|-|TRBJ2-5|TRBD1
TGTGCCAGCAGTCGGACAGGGGCCCACGGGGAGACCCAGTACTTC
CASSRTGAHGETQYF
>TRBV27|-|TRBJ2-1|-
TGTGCCAGCAGTTACGGGGGGCGATATAATGAGCAGTTCTTC
CASSYGGRYNEQFF
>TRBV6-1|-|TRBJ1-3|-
TGTGCCAGCACCGAGGGAGGAAACACCATATATTTT
CASTEGGNTIYF